The clone carrying this T cell receptor beta chain has ten or more counts. Its antigen is still unknown. TCRdb passed the 5' RACE reads through MiXCR, listing each CDR3 protein once. The sample contains more than 250,000 distinct CDR3 sequences, about 9.9% of which appear only once. This sample is part of a study of CD8 T cells in ankylosing spondylitis. The ends were cut back, 6 bases at V and 0 bases at J, with 10 bases in the middle. CDR1 SGHRS and CDR2 YFSETQ come from the germline V gene. The CDR3 runs 14 residues. Findings of the study overall: Enrichment of disease-linked clones was reportedly significant in matched ankylosing spondylitis synovial fluid.

The chain combines TRBV5-1 with TRBJ2-1, with D perhaps given as TRBD1 or TRBD2 (5 bases each). The sample consisted of blood, either unsorted or a sorted T cell fraction (not recorded which). This receptor was obtained from a female donor with ankylosing spondylitis or in good health (not recorded which). The CDR3: CASTWDLSYNEQFF. CDR3 sequence (DNA): TGCGCCAGCACTTGGGACCTCTCCTACAATGAGCAGTTCTTC.